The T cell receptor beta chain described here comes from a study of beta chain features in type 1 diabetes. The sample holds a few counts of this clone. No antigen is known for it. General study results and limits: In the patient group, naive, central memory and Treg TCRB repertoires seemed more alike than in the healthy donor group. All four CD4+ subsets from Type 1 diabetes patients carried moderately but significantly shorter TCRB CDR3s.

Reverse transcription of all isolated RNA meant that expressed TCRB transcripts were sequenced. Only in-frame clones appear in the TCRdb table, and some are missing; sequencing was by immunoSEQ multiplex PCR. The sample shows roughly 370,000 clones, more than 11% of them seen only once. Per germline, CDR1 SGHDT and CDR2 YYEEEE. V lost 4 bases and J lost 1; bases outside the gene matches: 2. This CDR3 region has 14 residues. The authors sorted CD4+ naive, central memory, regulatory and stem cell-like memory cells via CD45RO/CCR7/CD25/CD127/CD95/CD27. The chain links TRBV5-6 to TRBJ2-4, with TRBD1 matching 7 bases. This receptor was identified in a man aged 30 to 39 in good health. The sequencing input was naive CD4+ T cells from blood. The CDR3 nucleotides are TGTGCCAGCAGCGCGGACAGGGCCAAAAACATTCAGTACTTC. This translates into CASSADRAKNIQYF.